This T cell receptor (beta chain) comes out of a study of blood T cell repertoires in COVID-19. On the study more broadly: In each case, the material was cDNA or gDNA derived from T cells, B-cell-depleted T cells, or PBMCs.

CDR1 and CDR2 (germline): SGHDN, FVKESK. The CDR3 is made up of 15 amino acids. Germline trimming cut 4 bases from V and 0 bases from J; bases unmatched to any gene: 6. The table came from immunoSEQ multiplex PCR; TCRdb's copy has only in-frame clones and leaves some out. The data contain about 17,000 clones, 78% of them singletons. This receptor was obtained from a man in his 60s with active or convalescent COVID-19. J is TRBJ2-7 and V is TRBV14; 7 nucleotides line up with TRBD2. Sequenced sample: peripheral blood. DNA of the CDR3: TGTGCCAGCAGCCCTTTTGGGGGGGGCTCCTACGAGCAGTACTTC. It codes for CASSPFGGGSYEQYF.